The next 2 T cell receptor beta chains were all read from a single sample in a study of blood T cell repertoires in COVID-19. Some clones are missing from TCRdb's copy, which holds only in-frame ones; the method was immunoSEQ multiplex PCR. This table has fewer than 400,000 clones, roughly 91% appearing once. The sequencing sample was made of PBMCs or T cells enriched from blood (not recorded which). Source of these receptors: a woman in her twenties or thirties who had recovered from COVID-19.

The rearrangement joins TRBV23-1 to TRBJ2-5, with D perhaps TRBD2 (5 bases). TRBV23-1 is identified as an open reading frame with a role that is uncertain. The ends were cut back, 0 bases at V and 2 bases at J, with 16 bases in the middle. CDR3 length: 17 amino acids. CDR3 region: CASSQSIRGKKQETQYF. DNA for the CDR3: TGCGCCAGCAGTCAATCGATCCGAGGGAAGAAGCAAGAGACCCAGTACTTC.

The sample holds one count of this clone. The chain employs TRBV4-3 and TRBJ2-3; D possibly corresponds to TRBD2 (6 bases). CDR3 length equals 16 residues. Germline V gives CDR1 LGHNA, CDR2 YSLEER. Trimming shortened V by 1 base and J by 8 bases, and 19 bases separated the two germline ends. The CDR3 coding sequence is TGCGCCAGCAGCCAAGCGACCGGTCGGGGAGGAGGTACGCAGTATTTT. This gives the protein CASSQATGRGGGTQYF.